These 4 T cell receptor beta chains were sequenced from one sample in a study of shared clonotypes between healthy human individuals. Sequenced by immunoSEQ multiplex PCR; TCRdb stores in-frame clones only, minus some. Of roughly 2 million clones listed, 95% were seen once; the top ten hold 0.13%. The source material was naive CD4+ T cells sorted from blood. Subset: CD45RA+ positively selected. The receptors derive from a man aged 18-30 years in good health.

The chain couples TRBV28 to TRBJ1-4; D uncertain. CDR3 length: 16 amino acids. Germline V gene data show CDR1 as MDHEN and CDR2 as SYDVKM. Trimming removed 5 bases at V and 6 bases at J, with 19 bases between. This CDR3 is CASSPTTFRADEKLFF. In DNA, the CDR3 is TGTGCCAGCAGTCCAACGACTTTCCGGGCGGATGAAAAACTGTTTTTT.

Turning to this clone: This specimen includes other DNA sequences encoding the same CDR3. This rearrangement joins TRBV9 to TRBJ1-5; D is undetermined. Germline CDR1 SGDLS, CDR2 YYNGEE. The ends were cut back, 1 base at V and 0 bases at J, with 2 bases in the middle. The CDR3 contains 13 residues. In DNA form, the CDR3 reads TGTGCCAGCAGCGTAAGTAGCAATCAGCCCCAGCATTTT. This gives the protein CASSVSSNQPQHF.

V and J are TRBV9 and TRBJ1-5; D gene unclear. CDR1 is SGDLS and CDR2 is YYNGEE in the germline V gene. CDR3 size: 15 residues. Trimming left V 0 bases short and J 4 bases short, with 11 bases between. The CDR3 DNA reads as TGTGCCAGCAGCGTAGGAGTAGGGTGGAATCAGCCCCAGCATTTT. Protein product: CASSVGVGWNQPQHF.

The rearrangement links TRBV19 to TRBJ2-7; D may be TRBD1 (5 bases). The CDR3 totals 17 residues. The V end was cut by 2 bases, the J end by 1 base, with 18 bases between. Germline V gene sequence: CDR1 LNHDA, CDR2 SQIVND (reference sequence). The DNA of the CDR3 is TGTGCCAGTAGTATACGCTGGGGCACTAACAATTCCTACGAGCAGTACTTC. The encoded protein is CASSIRWGTNNSYEQYF.